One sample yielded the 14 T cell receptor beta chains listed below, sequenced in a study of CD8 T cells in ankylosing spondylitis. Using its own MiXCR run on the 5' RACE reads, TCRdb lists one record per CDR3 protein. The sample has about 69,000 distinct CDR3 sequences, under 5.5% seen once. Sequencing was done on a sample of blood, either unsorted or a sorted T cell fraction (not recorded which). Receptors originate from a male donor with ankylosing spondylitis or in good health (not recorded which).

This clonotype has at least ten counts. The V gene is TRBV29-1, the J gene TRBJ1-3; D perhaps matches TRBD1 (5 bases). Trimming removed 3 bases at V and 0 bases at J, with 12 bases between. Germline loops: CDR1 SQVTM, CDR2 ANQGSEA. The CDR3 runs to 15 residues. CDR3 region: CSVEGVGTSGNTIYF. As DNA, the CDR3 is TGCAGCGTTGAGGGTGTAGGGACCTCTGGAAACACCATATATTTT.

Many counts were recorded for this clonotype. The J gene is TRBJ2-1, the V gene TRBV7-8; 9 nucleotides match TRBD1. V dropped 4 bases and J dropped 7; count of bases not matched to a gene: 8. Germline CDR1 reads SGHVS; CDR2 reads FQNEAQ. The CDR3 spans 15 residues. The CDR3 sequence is CASSSSGTGRNEQFF. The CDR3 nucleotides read TGTGCCAGCAGCTCGTCCGGGACAGGGAGGAATGAGCAGTTCTTC.

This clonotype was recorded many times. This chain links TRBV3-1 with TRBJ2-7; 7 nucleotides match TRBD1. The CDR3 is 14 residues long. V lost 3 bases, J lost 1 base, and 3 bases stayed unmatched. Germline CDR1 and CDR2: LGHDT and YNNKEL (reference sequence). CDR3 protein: CASSHTGQSYEQYF. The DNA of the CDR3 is TGTGCCAGCAGCCATACGGGACAGTCCTACGAGCAGTACTTC.

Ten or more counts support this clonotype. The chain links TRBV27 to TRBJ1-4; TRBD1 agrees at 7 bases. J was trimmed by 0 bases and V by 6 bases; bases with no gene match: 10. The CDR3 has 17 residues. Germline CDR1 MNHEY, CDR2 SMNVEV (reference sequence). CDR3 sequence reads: CASSPTQGLATNEKLFF. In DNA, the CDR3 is TGTGCCAGCAGCCCAACACAGGGGTTAGCAACTAATGAAAAACTGTTTTTT.

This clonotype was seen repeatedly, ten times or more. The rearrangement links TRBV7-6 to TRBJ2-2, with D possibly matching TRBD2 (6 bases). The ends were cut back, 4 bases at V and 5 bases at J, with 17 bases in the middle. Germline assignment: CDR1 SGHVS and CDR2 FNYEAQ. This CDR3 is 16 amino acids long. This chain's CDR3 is CASSSQPTGGTGELFF. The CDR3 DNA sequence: TGTGCCAGCAGCTCACAGCCAACTGGGGGGACCGGGGAGCTGTTTTTT.

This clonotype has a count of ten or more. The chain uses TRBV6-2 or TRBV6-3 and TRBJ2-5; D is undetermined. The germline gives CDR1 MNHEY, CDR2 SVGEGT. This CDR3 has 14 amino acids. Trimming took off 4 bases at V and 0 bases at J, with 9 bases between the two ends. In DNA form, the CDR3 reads TGTGCCAGCAGTTCCGGACCGCACCAAGAGACCCAGTACTTC. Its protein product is CASSSGPHQETQYF.

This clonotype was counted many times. Here the CDR3 reads CSARDPGRGGTDTQYF. The CDR3 bases are TGCAGTGCTAGAGATCCGGGACGAGGGGGCACAGATACGCAGTATTTT. The rearrangement links TRBV20-1 to TRBJ2-3, with D perhaps given as TRBD1 or TRBD2 (5 bases each). From germline, CDR1 is DFQATT and CDR2 SNEGSKA (reference sequence). Trimming removed 0 bases at V and 1 base at J, with 14 bases between. The CDR3 is made up of 16 amino acids.

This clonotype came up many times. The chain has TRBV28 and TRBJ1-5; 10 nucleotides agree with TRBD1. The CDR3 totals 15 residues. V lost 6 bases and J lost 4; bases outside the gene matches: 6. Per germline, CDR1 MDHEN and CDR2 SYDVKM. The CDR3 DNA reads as TGTGCCAGCAGCTGGGACAGGGGCGGGAATCAGCCCCAGCATTTT. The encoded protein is CASSWDRGGNQPQHF. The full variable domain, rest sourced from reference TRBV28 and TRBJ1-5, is DVKVTQSSRYLVKRTGEKVFLECVQDMDHENMFWYRQDPGLGLRLIYFSYDVKMKEKGDIPEGYSVSREKKERFSLILESASTNQTSMYLCASSWDRGGNQPQHFGDGTRLSIL.

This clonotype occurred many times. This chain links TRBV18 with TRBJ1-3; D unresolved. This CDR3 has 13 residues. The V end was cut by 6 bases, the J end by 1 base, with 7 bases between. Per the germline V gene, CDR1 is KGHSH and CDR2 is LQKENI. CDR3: CASSPSSGNTIYF. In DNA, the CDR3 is TGTGCCAGCTCTCCATCGTCTGGAAACACCATATATTTT. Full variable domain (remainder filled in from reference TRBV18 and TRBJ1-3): NAGVMQNPRHLVRRRGQEARLRCSPMKGHSHVYWYRQLPEEGLKFMVYLQKENIIDESGMPKERFSAEFPKEGPSILRIQQVVRGDSAAYFCASSPSSGNTIYFGEGSWLTVV.

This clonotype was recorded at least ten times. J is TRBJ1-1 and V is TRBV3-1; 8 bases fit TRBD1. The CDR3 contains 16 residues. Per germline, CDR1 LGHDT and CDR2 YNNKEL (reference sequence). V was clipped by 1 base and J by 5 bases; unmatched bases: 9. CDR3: CASSQVSGTGGTEAFF. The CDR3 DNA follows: TGTGCCAGCAGCCAAGTTTCCGGGACAGGAGGTACTGAAGCTTTCTTT.

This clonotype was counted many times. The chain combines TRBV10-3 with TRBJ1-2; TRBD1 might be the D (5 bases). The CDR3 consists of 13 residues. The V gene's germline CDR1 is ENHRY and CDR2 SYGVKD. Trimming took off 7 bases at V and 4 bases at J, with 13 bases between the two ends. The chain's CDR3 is CAITPDSTYGYTF. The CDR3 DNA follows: TGTGCCATCACCCCCGACAGCACCTATGGCTACACCTTC.

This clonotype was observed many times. The CDR3 DNA reads as TGTGCCAGCAGCTTAGCAGGGGAGAATGGCTACACCTTC. As protein: CASSLAGENGYTF. The rearrangement joins TRBV7-8 to TRBJ1-2; maybe TRBD1 (5 bases). The CDR3 runs 13 residues. Trimming stripped 0 bases from V and 6 bases from J, with 8 bases between. Germline loops: CDR1 SGHVS, CDR2 FQNEAQ. Together with reference TRBV7-8 and TRBJ1-2, the CDR3 gives the full variable domain: GAGVSQSPRYKVAKRGQDVALRCDPISGHVSLFWYQQALGQGPEFLTYFQNEAQLDKSGLPSDRFFAERPEGSVSTLKIQRTQQEDSAVYLCASSLAGENGYTFGSGTRLTVV.

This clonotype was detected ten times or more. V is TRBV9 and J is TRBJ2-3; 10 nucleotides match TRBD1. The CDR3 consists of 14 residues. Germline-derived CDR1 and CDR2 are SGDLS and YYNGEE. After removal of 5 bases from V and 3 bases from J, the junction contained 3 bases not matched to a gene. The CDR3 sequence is CASRPGQGTDTQYF. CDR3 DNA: TGTGCCAGCAGACCGGGACAGGGGACAGATACGCAGTATTTT.

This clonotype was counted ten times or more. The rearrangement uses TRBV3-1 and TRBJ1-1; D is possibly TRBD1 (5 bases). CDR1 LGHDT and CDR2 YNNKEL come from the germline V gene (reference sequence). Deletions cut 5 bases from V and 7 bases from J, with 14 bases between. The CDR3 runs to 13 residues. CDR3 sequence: CASSGDYRGEAFF. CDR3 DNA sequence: TGTGCCAGCAGCGGGGACTACCGCGGTGAAGCTTTCTTT.